This T cell receptor (beta chain) comes out of a study of OX40 agonist ivuxolimab in advanced cancers. Germline values: CDR1 SEHNR, CDR2 FQNEAQ (reference sequence). The length of the CDR3 is 14 residues. Trimming removed 1 base from V and 0 bases from J, with 5 bases in between. TCRdb keeps only in-frame clones here, not all; method: immunoSEQ multiplex PCR. This table has 45,000 to 60,000 clones, approximately 90% appearing once. The gene calls are TRBV7-9 and TRBJ2-3; D remains unclear. Specimen: CD4+ or CD8+ T cells sorted from blood, collected in a trial of the OX40 agonist ivuxolimab. The sequence was obtained from an adult with an advanced solid tumor such as melanoma, head and neck, liver or kidney cancer. CDR3 in amino acids: CASSLVDSTDTQYF. The CDR3 DNA reads as TGTGCCAGCAGCTTAGTAGACAGCACAGATACGCAGTATTTT.